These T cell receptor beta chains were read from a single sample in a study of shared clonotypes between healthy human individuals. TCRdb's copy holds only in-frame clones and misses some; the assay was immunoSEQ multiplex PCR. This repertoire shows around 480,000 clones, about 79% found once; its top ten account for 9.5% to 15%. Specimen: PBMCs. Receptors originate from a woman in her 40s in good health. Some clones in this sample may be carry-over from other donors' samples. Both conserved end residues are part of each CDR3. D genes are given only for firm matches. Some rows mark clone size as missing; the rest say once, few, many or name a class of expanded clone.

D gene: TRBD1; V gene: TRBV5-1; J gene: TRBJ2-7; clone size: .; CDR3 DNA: TGCGCCAGCAGCCAGGGACAGGGTCCCTACGAGCGGTACTTC; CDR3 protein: CASSQGQGPYERYF
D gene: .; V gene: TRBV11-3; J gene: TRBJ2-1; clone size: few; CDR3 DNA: TGTGCCAGCAGCCCTGGGGGTAGCGGCTACAATGAGCAGTTCTTC; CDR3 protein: CASSPGGSGYNEQFF
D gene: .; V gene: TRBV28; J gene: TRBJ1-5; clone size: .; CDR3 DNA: TGTGCCAGCAGTTTGGGACTTAGCAATCAGCCCCAGCATTTT; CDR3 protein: CASSLGLSNQPQHF
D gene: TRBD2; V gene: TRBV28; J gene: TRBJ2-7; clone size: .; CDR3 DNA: TGTGCCAGCAGTTTATCTAGCGGAGCCACCTACGAGCAGTACTTC; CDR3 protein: CASSLSSGATYEQYF
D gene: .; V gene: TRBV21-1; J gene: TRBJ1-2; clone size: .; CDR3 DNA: TGTGCCAGCAAGAACCCCGGGACAGGGGACGACTATGGCTACACCTTC; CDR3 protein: CASKNPGTGDDYGYTF
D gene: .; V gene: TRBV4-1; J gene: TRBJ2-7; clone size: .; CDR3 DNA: TGCGCCAGCAGCCCTGTTGGGGACGAGCAGTACTTC; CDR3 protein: CASSPVGDEQYF
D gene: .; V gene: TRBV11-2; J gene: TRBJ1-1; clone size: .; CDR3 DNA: TGTGCCAGCAGCTTCGGCCTAGCCACTGAAGCTTTCTTT; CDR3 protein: CASSFGLATEAFF
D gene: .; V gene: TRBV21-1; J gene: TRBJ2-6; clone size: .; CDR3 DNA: TGTGCCAGCAGCGCTCGGACTAGCGGAACCCTCTCGGGGGCCAACGTCCTGACTTTC; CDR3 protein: CASSARTSGTLSGANVLTF
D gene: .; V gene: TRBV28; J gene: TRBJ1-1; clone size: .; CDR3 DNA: TGTGCCAGCACAAAGTCAGGGGTTTACACTGAAGCTTTCTTT; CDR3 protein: CASTKSGVYTEAFF
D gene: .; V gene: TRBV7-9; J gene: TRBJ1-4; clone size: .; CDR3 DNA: TGTGCCATGGGGGGTACTAATGAAAAACTGTTTTTT; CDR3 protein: CAMGGTNEKLFF
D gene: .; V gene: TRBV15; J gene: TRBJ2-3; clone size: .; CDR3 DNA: TGTGCCACCAGCCGCCGGAGCCTCGACGATACGCAGTATTTT; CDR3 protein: CATSRRSLDDTQYF
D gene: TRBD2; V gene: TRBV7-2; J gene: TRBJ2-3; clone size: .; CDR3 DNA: TGTGCCAGCAGCTTAGCGCCCGGACTAGCGGGAGGGACAGATACGCAGTATTTT; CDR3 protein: CASSLAPGLAGGTDTQYF
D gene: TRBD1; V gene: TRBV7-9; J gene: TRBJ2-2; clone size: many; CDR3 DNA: TGTGCCAGCAGCTCCGAACCGGGACAGGAGAACACCGGGGAGCTGTTTTTT; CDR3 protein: CASSSEPGQENTGELFF
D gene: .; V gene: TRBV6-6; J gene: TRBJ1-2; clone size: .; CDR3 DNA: TGTGCCAGCACTCGGGCACCCAGGGACTATGGCTACACCTTC; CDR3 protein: CASTRAPRDYGYTF
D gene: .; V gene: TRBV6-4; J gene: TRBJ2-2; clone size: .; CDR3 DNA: TGTGCCAGCAGTGCCATAGACCGGGGAGCTGTTTTT; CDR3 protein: CASSAIDRGAVF
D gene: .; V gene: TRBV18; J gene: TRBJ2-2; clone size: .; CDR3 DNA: TGTGCCAGCTCACCGGACTTCTCGCGGGCCGGGGAGCTGTTTTTT; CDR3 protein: CASSPDFSRAGELFF
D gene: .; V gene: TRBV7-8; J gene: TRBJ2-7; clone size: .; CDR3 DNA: TGTGCCAGCAGCTTGTGGTCGTATCAGAACGAGCAGTACTTC; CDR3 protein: CASSLWSYQNEQYF
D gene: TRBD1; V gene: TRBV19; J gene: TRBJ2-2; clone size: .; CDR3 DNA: TGTGCCAGTAGCCCACAGGGGAGCACCGGGGAGCTGTTTTTT; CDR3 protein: CASSPQGSTGELFF
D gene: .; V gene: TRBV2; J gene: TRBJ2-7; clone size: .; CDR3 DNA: TGTGCCAGCAGTTCAGGGTACAGCTCTTACTACGAGCAGTACTTC; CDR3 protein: CASSSGYSSYYEQYF
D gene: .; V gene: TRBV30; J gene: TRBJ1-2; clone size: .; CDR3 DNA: TGTGCCTGGAGTGTATGGGAGAATGGCTACACCTTC; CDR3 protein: CAWSVWENGYTF
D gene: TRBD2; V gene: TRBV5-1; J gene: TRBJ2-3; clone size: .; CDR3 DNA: TGCGCCAGCAGCTTGGCGCTAGCGGAAGCTGATACGCAGTATTTT; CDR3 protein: CASSLALAEADTQYF
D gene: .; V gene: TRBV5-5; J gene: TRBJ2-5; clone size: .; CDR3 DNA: TGTGCCAGCAGCTTGATGAGAGAGACCCAGTACTTC; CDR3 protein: CASSLMRETQYF
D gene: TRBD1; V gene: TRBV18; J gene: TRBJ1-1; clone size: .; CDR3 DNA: TGTGCCAGCTCACCAGATCTTCCCAGGGGGCTGGGCACTGAAGCTTTCTTT; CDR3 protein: CASSPDLPRGLGTEAFF
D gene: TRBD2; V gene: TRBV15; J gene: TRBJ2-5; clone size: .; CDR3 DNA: TGTGCCACCAGCAGCGGCGGGAGGGCCCGCGAGACCCAGTACTTC; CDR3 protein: CATSSGGRARETQYF
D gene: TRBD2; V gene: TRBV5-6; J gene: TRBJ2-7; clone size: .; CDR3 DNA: TGTGCCAGCAGCTTGGGCCGGGAGGGCCCATCTCTGCAGTACTTC; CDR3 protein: CASSLGREGPSLQYF
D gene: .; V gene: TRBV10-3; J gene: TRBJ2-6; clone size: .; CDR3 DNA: TGTGCCATCAAGCCGTCGGGCAGGGCCCCCTCTGGGGCCAACGTCCTGACTTTC; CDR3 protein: CAIKPSGRAPSGANVLTF
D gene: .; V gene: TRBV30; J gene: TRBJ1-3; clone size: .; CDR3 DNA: TGTGCCTGGAGTAGAGTTGGTAACTCTGGAAACACCATATATTTT; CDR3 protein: CAWSRVGNSGNTIYF
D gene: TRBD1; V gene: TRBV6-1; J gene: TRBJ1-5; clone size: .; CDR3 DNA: TGTGCCAGCAGACAGGGGGCGAATCAGCCCCAGCATTTT; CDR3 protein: CASRQGANQPQHF
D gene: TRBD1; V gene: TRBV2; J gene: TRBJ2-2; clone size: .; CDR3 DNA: TGTGCCAGCAAAGGACAGGTCGACACCGGGGAGCTGTTTTTT; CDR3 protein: CASKGQVDTGELFF
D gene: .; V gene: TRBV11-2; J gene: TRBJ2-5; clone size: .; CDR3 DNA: TGTGCCAGCAGCTTAAGTTCCGCAGGGCAGGAGACCCAGTACTTC; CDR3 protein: CASSLSSAGQETQYF
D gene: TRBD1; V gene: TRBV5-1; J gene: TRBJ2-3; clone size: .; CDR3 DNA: TGCGCCAGCAGCAGGGACAGGGGGGATGTCACAGATACGCAGTATTTT; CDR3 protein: CASSRDRGDVTDTQYF
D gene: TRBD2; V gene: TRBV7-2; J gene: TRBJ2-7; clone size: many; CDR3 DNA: TGTGCCAGCAGCTTGGGCGGGAGCCTCTACGAGCAGTACTTC; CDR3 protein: CASSLGGSLYEQYF
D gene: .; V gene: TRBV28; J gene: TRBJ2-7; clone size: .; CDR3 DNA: TGTGCCAGCAGTTTATTTGGGGGACCAGGCGAGCAGTACTTC; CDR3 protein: CASSLFGGPGEQYF
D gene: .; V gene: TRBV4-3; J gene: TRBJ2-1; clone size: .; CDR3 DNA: TGCGCCAGCAGCCAAGATAATTCCTACAATGAGCAGTTCTTC; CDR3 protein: CASSQDNSYNEQFF
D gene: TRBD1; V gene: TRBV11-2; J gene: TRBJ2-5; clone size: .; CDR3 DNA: TGTGCCAGCAGCTTAGAGGGGGACAGAGGAGAGACCCAGTACTTC; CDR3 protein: CASSLEGDRGETQYF
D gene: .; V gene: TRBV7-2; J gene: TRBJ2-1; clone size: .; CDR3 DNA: TGTGCCAGCAGCCAATGGGGGCGCTCCTACAATGAGCAGTTCTTC; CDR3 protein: CASSQWGRSYNEQFF
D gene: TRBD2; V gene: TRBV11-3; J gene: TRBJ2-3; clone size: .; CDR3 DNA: TGTGCCAGCAGCTTAGGCGCTAGCGGAGATACGCAGTATTTT; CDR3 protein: CASSLGASGDTQYF
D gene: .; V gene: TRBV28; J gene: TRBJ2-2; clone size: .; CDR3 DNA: TGTGCCAGCAGCACCTTTGGGACTTACACCGGGGAGCTGTTTTTT; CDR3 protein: CASSTFGTYTGELFF
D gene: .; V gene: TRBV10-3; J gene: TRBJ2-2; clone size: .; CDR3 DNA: TGTGCCATCAGGGGGGTCAACACCGGGGAGCTGTTTTTT; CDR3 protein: CAIRGVNTGELFF
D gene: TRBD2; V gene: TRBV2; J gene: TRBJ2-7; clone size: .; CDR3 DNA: TGTGCCAGCAGAGGACTAGCCTACGAGCAGTACTTC; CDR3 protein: CASRGLAYEQYF
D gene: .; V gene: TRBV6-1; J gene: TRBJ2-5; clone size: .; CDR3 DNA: TGTGCCAGCAGATGGGGGGCTCAAGAGACCCAGTACTTC; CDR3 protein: CASRWGAQETQYF
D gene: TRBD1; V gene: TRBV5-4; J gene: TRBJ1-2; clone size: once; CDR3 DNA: TGTGCCAGCAGCTTAAGATCCGGGACAGGCGCCGGGGGCAATGGCTACACCTTC; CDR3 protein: CASSLRSGTGAGGNGYTF
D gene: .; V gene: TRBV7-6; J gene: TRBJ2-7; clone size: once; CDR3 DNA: TGTGCCAGCAGCTTGAGTGCGGGCCGTACCTACGAGCAGTACTTC; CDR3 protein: CASSLSAGRTYEQYF
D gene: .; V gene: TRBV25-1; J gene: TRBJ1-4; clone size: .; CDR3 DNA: TGTGCCAGCAGTGGCCTGGGGGATGAAAAACTGTTTTTT; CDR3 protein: CASSGLGDEKLFF
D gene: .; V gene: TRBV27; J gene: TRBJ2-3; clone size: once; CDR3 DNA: TGTGCCAGCAGTCCCGGGACCCGCCGGGGAGATACGCAGTATTTT; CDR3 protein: CASSPGTRRGDTQYF
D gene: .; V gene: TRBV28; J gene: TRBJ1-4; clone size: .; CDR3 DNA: TGTGCCAGCAGTCCCCCGGCAGGCCGGGGTGAAAAACTGTTTTTT; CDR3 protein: CASSPPAGRGEKLFF
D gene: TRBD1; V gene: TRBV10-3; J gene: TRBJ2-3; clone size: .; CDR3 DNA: TGTGCCATCAGCGAGAGGGGGGTGGACAGGGGTATCTCTAGCACAGATACGCAGTATTTT; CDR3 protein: CAISERGVDRGISSTDTQYF
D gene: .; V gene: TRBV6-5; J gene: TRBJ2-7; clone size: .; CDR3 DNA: TGTGCCAGCAGGCCCCTCCGGGCCCAAGGAACTGAGCAGTACTTC; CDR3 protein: CASRPLRAQGTEQYF
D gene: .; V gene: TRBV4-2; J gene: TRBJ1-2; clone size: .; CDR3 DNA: TGTGCCAGCAGCCAAGGGACGGAACCTAACTATGGCTACACCTTC; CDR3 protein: CASSQGTEPNYGYTF
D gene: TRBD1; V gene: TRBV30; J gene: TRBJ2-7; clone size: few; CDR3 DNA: TGTGCCTGGGGAGACAGGGTATTCGACGAGCAGTACTTC; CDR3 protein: CAWGDRVFDEQYF
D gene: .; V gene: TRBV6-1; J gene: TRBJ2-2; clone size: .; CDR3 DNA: TGTGCCAGCAGTGAAGACTGGAACACCGGGGAGCTGTTTTTT; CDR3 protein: CASSEDWNTGELFF
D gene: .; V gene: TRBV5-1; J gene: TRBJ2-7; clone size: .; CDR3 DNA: TGCGCCAGCAGCTTGGCTGGTTCCGGGCTATCCGAGCAGTACTTC; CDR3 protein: CASSLAGSGLSEQYF
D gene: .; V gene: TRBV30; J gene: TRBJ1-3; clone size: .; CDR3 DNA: TGTGCCTGGAGTTTTGTGGGGGGAGACACCATATATTTT; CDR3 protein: CAWSFVGGDTIYF
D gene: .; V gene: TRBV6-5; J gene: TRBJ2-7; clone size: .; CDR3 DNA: TGTGCCAGCAGCTCTCCGGGGCGCTACGAGCAGTACTTC; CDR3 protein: CASSSPGRYEQYF
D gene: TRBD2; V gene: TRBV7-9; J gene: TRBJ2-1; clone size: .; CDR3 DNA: TGTGCCAGCAGCTTAGGTGTGAGTAGCGGGACCTCCAATGAGCAGTTCTTC; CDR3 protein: CASSLGVSSGTSNEQFF
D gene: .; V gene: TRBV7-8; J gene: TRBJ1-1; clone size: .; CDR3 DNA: TGTGCCAGCAGCTTAGAACGAGGTACTGAAGCTTTCTTT; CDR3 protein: CASSLERGTEAFF
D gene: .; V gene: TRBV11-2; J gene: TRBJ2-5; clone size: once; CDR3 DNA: TGTGCCAGCAGCATTAGCGTTTTATCCCAAGAGACCCAGTACTTC; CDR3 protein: CASSISVLSQETQYF
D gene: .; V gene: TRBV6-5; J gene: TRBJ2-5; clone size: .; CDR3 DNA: TGTGCCAGCAGTTACAGGGGGCAAGAGACCCAGTACTTC; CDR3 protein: CASSYRGQETQYF